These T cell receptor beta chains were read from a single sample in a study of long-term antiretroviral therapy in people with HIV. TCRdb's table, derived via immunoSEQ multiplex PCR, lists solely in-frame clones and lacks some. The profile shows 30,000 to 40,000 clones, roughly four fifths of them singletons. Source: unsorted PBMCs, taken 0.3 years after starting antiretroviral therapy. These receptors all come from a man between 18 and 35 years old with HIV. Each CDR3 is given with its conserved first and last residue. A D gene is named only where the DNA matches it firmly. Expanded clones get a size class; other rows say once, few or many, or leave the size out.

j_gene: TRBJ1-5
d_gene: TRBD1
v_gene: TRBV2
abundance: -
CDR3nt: TGTGCCAGTCAGGGGGCCTGGAGCAATCAGCCCCAGCATTTT
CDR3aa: CASQGAWSNQPQHF

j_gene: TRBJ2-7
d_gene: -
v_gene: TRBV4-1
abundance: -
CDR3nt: TGCGCCAGCAGCCAAGGTACGGACAGCTCCTACGAGCAGTACTTC
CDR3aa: CASSQGTDSSYEQYF

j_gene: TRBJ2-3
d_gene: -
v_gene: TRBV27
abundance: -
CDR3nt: TGTGCCAGCAGTTCCCCTGGACGCACAGATACGCAGTATTTT
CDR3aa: CASSSPGRTDTQYF

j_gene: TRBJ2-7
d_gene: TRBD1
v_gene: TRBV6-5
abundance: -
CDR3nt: TGTGCCAGCAGTTACTCGGGACAGTACTACGAGCAGTACTTC
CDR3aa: CASSYSGQYYEQYF

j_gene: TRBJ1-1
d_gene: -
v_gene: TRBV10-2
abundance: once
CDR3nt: TGCGCCAGCACCCGAGTTTATAGAGGGAGCACTGAAGCTTTCTTT
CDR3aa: CASTRVYRGSTEAFF

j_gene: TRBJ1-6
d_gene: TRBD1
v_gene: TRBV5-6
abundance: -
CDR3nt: TGTGCCAGCAGCTTGGCCTGGTTTCAGGGACAGGGTGATAATTCACCCCTCCACTTT
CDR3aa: CASSLAWFQGQGDNSPLHF

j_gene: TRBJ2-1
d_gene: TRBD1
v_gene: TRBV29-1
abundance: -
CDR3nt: TGCAGCGTGTACACAGGGGGAAGGTCCTACAATGAGCAGTTCTTC
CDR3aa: CSVYTGGRSYNEQFF

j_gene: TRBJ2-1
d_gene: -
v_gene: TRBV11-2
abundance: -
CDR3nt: TGTGCCAGCAGCTTAGATCTTTCCTACAATGAGCAGTTCTTC
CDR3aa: CASSLDLSYNEQFF

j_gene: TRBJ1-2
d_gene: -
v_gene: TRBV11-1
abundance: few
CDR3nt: TGTGCCAGCAGCTTAGGGGATCGGTATGGCTACACCTTC
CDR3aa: CASSLGDRYGYTF

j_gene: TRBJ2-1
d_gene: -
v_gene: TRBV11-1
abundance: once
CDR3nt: TGTGCCAGCAGCTTAGCGACAGTTTACAATGAGCAGTTCTTC
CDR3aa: CASSLATVYNEQFF

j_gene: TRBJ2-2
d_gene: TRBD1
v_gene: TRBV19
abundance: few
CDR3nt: TGTGCCAGTAGGAAAACAGGGGGCTCGAGCGGGGAGCTGTTTTTT
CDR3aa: CASRKTGGSSGELFF

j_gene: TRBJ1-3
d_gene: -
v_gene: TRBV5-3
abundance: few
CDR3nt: TGTGCCAGAAGGGCTGACGTCTCTGGAAACACCATATATTTT
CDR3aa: CARRADVSGNTIYF

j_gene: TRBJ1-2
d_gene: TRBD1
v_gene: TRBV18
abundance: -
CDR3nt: TGTGCCAGCTCTGAGAACCGGCGACAGGGGATAAATGGCTACACCTTC
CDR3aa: CASSENRRQGINGYTF

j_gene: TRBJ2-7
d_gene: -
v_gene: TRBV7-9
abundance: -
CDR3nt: TGTGCCAGCAGCTTAGGGTTTCAGGGGCAGGCTCCCTCCTACGAGCAGTACTTC
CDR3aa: CASSLGFQGQAPSYEQYF

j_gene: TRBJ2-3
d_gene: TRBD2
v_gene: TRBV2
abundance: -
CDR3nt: TGTGCCAGCAGTCGGGAGGTGGGGGAGGTTAGCACAGATACGCAGTATTTT
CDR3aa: CASSREVGEVSTDTQYF

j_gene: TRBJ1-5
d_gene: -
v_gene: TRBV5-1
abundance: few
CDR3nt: TGCGCCAGCAGCTTGGCTCCGAATCAGCCCCAGCATTTT
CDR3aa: CASSLAPNQPQHF

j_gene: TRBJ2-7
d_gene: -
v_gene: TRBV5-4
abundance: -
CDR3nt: TGTGCCAGCACTTCGAGGGGGGACTCCTACGAGCAGTACTTC
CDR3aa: CASTSRGDSYEQYF

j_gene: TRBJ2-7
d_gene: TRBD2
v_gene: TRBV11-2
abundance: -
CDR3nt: TGTGCCAGCAGCTATGGGACTAGCGGGACCTACGAGCAGTACTTC
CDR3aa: CASSYGTSGTYEQYF

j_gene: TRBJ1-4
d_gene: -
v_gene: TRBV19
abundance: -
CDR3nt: TGTGCCAGTAGTTTCGGGGTTCATGAAAAACTGTTTTTT
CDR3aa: CASSFGVHEKLFF

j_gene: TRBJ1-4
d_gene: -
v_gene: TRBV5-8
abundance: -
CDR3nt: TGTGCCAGCAGCTTGGACGTAAGGACTAATGAAAAACTGTTTTTT
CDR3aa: CASSLDVRTNEKLFF

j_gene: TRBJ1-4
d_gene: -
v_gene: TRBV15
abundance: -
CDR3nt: TGTGCCACCAGCAGAGATCGGGGGCTAGATGAAAAACTGTTTTTT
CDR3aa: CATSRDRGLDEKLFF

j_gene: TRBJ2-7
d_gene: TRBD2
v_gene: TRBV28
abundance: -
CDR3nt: TGTGCCAGCAGTTTCTTTAGGACTAGCGGGGCCTACGAGCAGTACTTC
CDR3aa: CASSFFRTSGAYEQYF

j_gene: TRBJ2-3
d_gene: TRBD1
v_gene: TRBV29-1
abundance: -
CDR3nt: TGCAGCGTTCTACCCCGGACAGGGGAGTGGACAGATACGCAGTATTTT
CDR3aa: CSVLPRTGEWTDTQYF

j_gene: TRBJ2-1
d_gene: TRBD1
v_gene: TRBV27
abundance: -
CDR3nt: TGTGCCAGCAGGAGTGAAGGGGGCTGGAATGAGCAGTTCTTC
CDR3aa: CASRSEGGWNEQFF

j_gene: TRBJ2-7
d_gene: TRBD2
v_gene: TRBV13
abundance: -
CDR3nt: TGTGCCAGCAGCCCCCGGACTAGCGGGGGACTGCAGTACTTC
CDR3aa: CASSPRTSGGLQYF

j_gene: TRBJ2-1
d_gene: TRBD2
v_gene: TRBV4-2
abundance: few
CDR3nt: TGTGCCAGCAGCCAAGAGGGAGCGGGGGCATCCTACAATGAGCAGTTCTTC
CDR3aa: CASSQEGAGASYNEQFF

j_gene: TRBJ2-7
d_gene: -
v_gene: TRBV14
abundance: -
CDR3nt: TGTGCCAGCAGCCAAGGAGTCTACAGGGAGCAGTACTTC
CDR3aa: CASSQGVYREQYF

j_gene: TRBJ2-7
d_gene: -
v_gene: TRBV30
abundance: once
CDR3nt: TGTGCCTGGAGTGTAAGTGGCTACGAGCAGTACTTC
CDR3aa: CAWSVSGYEQYF

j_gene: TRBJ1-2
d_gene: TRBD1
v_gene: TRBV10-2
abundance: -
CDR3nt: TGCGCCACATCCGGGACAGGGAGTAACTATGGCTACACCTTC
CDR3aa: CATSGTGSNYGYTF

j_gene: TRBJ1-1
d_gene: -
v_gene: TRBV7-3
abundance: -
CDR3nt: TGTGCCAGCAGCCCGCGGGGGTTGGTCACTGAAGCTTTCTTT
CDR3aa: CASSPRGLVTEAFF

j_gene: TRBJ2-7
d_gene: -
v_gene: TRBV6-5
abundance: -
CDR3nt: TGTGCCAGCAGTTACTCGGGCAGATACGAGCAGTACTTC
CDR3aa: CASSYSGRYEQYF

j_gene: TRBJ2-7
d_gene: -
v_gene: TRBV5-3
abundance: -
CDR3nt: TGTGCCAGAAGCGGAGTGCCCCTACTTGACGAGCAGTACTTC
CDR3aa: CARSGVPLLDEQYF

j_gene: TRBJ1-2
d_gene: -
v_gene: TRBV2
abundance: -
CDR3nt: TGTGCCAGCAGGATAATGGGGGAGGGGGGCTACACCTTC
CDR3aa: CASRIMGEGGYTF

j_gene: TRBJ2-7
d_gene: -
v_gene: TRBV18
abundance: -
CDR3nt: TGTGCCAGCTCACCCCGTGGGCAGGGGAGCTCCTACGAGCAGTACTTC
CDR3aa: CASSPRGQGSSYEQYF

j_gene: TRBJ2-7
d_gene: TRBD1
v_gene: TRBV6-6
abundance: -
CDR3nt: TGTGCCAGCAGTTACTCAGCCGGGACAGGGGGGTACGAGCAGTACTTC
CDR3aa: CASSYSAGTGGYEQYF

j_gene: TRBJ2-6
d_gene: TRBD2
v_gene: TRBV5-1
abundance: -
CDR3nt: TGCGCCAGCAGCAACGTCAGCGGGATGTACTACTCTGGGGCCAACGTCCTGACTTTC
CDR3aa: CASSNVSGMYYSGANVLTF

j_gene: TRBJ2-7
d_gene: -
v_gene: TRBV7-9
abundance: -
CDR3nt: TGTGCCAGCAGCCTTGGGTCCTACGAGCAGTACTTC
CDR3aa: CASSLGSYEQYF

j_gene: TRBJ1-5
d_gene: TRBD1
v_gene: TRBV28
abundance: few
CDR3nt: TGTGCCAGCATAGATGGACAGGGACAAGGCAATCAGCCCCAGCATTTT
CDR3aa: CASIDGQGQGNQPQHF

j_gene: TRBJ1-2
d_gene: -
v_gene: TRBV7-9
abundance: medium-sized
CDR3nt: TGTGCCACTACCCGACAGATCGCTGGCTACACCTTC
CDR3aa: CATTRQIAGYTF

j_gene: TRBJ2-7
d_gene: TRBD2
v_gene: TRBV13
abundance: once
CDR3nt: TGTGCCAGCAGCTTAGGTACTAGCGGGATCAACGAGCAGTACTTC
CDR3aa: CASSLGTSGINEQYF

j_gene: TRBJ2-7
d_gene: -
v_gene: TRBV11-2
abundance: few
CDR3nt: TGTGCCAGCAGCTTAGCTCAGGGACTTCCATACGAGCAGTACTTC
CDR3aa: CASSLAQGLPYEQYF

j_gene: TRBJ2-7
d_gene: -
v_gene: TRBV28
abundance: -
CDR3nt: TGTGCCAGCAGTTTATCTTGGGGCGAGCAGTACTTC
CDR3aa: CASSLSWGEQYF

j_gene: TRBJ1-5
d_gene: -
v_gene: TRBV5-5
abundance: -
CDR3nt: TGTGCCAGCAGTTACAGACAGGACAATCAGCCCCAGCATTTT
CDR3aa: CASSYRQDNQPQHF

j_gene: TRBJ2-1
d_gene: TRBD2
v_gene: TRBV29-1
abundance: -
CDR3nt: TGCAGCGTTCCCGCCAGGACTAGCGGGGACTACAATGAGCAGTTCTTC
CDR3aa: CSVPARTSGDYNEQFF